A single sample gave rise to the 3 T cell receptor beta chains below, sequenced in a study of memory CD4+ T cells and cytomegalovirus serostatus. Single viable CD3+CD4+CD8-CD45RO+ cells were sorted as the memory CD4+ T cells. Assay: immunoSEQ multiplex PCR; the TCRdb copy retains only in-frame clones and omits some. In the table there are 70,000 to 95,000 clones, around 80% of which are singletons. Sequencing input: memory CD4+ T cells from blood. All receptors derive from an adult in good health and CMV-seronegative.

The rearrangement uses TRBV18 and TRBJ2-7, with D tentatively TRBD1 (5 bases). The CDR3 contains 14 residues. Germline CDR1 and CDR2: KGHSH and LQKENI. V was pared by 3 bases and J by 4 bases, with 13 bases between. CDR3 region: CASSPRQGRYEQYF. The CDR3 region has the DNA TGTGCCAGCTCACCCCGGCAGGGTCGATACGAGCAGTACTTC.

This clone has a handful of counts. The rearrangement uses TRBV6-6 and TRBJ1-1, with a possible D match to TRBD1 (6 bases). In germline, CDR1 is MNHNY, CDR2 SVGAGI (reference sequence). The ends were cut back, 6 bases at V and 1 base at J, with 12 bases in the middle. The CDR3 runs 14 residues. In nucleotides, the CDR3 is TGTGCCAGCAGAGGACAGTTGACGAACACTGAAGCTTTCTTT. This codes for CASRGQLTNTEAFF.

The table lists this clone with a count of one. The rearrangement uses TRBV18 and TRBJ1-2, with TRBD1 matching 8 bases. After removal of 2 bases from V and 4 bases from J, the junction contained 6 bases not matched to a gene. The CDR3 extends over 15 amino acids. The V gene's germline CDR1 is KGHSH and CDR2 LQKENI. The CDR3 region is CASSPSGTGVYGYTF. DNA for the CDR3: TGTGCCAGCTCACCATCGGGGACAGGCGTCTATGGCTACACCTTC.